A selection of T cell receptor beta chains follows, all from one sample in a study of cytomegalovirus exposure and HLA in healthy donors. Only in-frame clones appear in the TCRdb table, and some are missing; sequencing was by immunoSEQ multiplex PCR. Here the sample spans about 110,000 clones, approximately 85% being singletons. The source material was PBMCs. The origin of the receptors is a woman under 30 in good health and CMV-seronegative. Both conserved end residues are part of each CDR3. The D gene is left open where the match is weak. Clone size appears in some rows only: once, few, many, or a class for an expanded clone.

NA	TRBV19	TRBJ1-4	NA	14	TGTGCCAGTAGTTATAGTAACAGGGTCGAAAAACTGTTTTTT	CASSYSNRVEKLFF
NA	TRBV2	TRBJ1-1	NA	10	TGTGCCAGCGGAGGCTTTGGCGGTTTCTTT	CASGGFGGFF
TRBD1	TRBV7-2	TRBJ2-1	NA	15	TGTGCCAGCAGCTCCTCCGGGACAGGGGGCATTGAGCAGTTCTTC	CASSSSGTGGIEQFF
NA	TRBV7-2	TRBJ2-2	NA	13	TGTGCCAGCAGCTTCCGGGGTATCGGGGAGCTGTTTTTT	CASSFRGIGELFF
TRBD1	TRBV7-8	TRBJ1-5	NA	14	TGTGCCAGCAGCTCCCTCAGGGGGTCTCAGCCCCAGCATTTT	CASSSLRGSQPQHF
TRBD1	TRBV10-3	TRBJ1-5	NA	15	TGTGCCATCAGTAGGGAGACAGGGGACAATCAGCCCCAGCATTTT	CAISRETGDNQPQHF
NA	TRBV2	TRBJ1-2	NA	15	TGTGCCAGCAGTGAACGCCACGGTAGTACCTATGGCTACACCTTC	CASSERHGSTYGYTF
NA	TRBV7-9	TRBJ1-1	few	14	TGTGCCAGCAGCCCCCCGAGTTCAACAGTTGAAGCTTTCTTT	CASSPPSSTVEAFF
NA	TRBV5-1	TRBJ2-1	NA	15	TGCGCCAGCAGCCCAACCGACAGCTCCTACAATGAGCAGTTCTTC	CASSPTDSSYNEQFF
TRBD2	TRBV6-4	TRBJ2-1	NA	16	TGTGCCAGCAGTGACAATTCGGGGGGACCCTACAATGAGCAGTTCTTC	CASSDNSGGPYNEQFF
TRBD2	TRBV30	TRBJ2-3	NA	15	TGTGCCTGGAGTGTGGGGCGGGGGGGCATGGATACGCAGTATTTT	CAWSVGRGGMDTQYF
TRBD1	TRBV6-1	TRBJ1-6	NA	14	TGTGCCACACGGGACAGGGATTATAATTCACCCCTCCACTTT	CATRDRDYNSPLHF
NA	TRBV29-1	TRBJ2-1	NA	13	TGCAGCGTGGGGAGGGGGGCAGACAATGAGCAGTTCTTC	CSVGRGADNEQFF
TRBD1	TRBV5-1	TRBJ1-1	NA	16	TGCGCCAGCAGCCCGCGGACAGGGGGCTTTGGGACTGAAGCTTTCTTT	CASSPRTGGFGTEAFF
TRBD1	TRBV5-4	TRBJ2-7	NA	15	TGTGCCAGCAGCTGGCCGGGACAGGGCTCCTACGAGCAGTACTTC	CASSWPGQGSYEQYF
NA	TRBV6-5	TRBJ2-7	NA	12	TGTGCCAGCCGCACGGGGACCTACGAGCAGTACTTC	CASRTGTYEQYF
NA	TRBV9	TRBJ1-2	NA	13	TGTGCCAGCGAGTTAGTGGTAGGGGATGGCTACACCTTC	CASELVVGDGYTF
NA	TRBV6-1	TRBJ2-3	NA	14	TGTGCCAGCAGTGAAACAGGGAGCACAGATACGCAGTATTTT	CASSETGSTDTQYF
TRBD1	TRBV25-1	TRBJ2-1	NA	17	TGTGCCAGCAGTGAATATATAAGCAGGGGGTCTTACAATGAGCAGTTCTTC	CASSEYISRGSYNEQFF
NA	TRBV2	TRBJ2-3	NA	15	TGTGCCAGCAGTTTAACTCGGGACTTCACATATACGCAGTATTTT	CASSLTRDFTYTQYF
NA	TRBV4-1	TRBJ1-2	few	13	TGCGCCAGCAGCCAGGGGGAGGGCTATGGCTACACCTTC	CASSQGEGYGYTF
NA	TRBV10-3	TRBJ1-6	NA	14	TGTGCCATCAGTGAGACAGGCTATAATTCACCCCTCCACTTT	CAISETGYNSPLHF
NA	TRBV6-1	TRBJ2-2	NA	13	TGTGCCCGCCGGGACTCCGTGTCGGGGGAGCTGTTTTTT	CARRDSVSGELFF
NA	TRBV10-3	TRBJ1-4	NA	14	TGTGCCTCTTCCACGGGGGGCCCTAATGAAAAACTGTTTTTT	CASSTGGPNEKLFF
NA	TRBV7-2	TRBJ2-7	NA	12	TGTGCCAGCAGCCCTTCCTCCTACGAGCAGTACTTC	CASSPSSYEQYF
TRBD1	TRBV25-1	TRBJ2-7	NA	13	TGTGCCAGCACCGGACAGGCTACCTACGAGCAGTACTTC	CASTGQATYEQYF
TRBD2	TRBV18	TRBJ2-3	few	13	TGTGCCGTCCGGGGGGGCGGAGATGATACGCAGTATTTT	CAVRGGGDDTQYF
TRBD2	TRBV9	TRBJ2-4	NA	17	TGTGCCAGCAGCGGCCCTGAGAGCGGGGGGGAAGAAAACATTCAGTACTTC	CASSGPESGGEENIQYF
TRBD1	TRBV10-1	TRBJ1-2	NA	15	TGCGCCAGCAGTGGACAGGGAGGAGGTCCGGGTGGCTACACCTTC	CASSGQGGGPGGYTF
NA	TRBV6-5	TRBJ1-2	NA	11	TGTGCCAGCACCCCGGGGGGTGGCTACACCTTC	CASTPGGGYTF
TRBD2	TRBV5-1	TRBJ2-1	NA	14	TGCGCCAGCAGCTTGGGGGCGGGAGGGGATGAGCAGTTCTTC	CASSLGAGGDEQFF
TRBD1	TRBV11-2	TRBJ1-2	few	13	TGTGCCAGCAGCGCAGGGACAGGGGGAAGATTGGGCTTC	CASSAGTGGRLGF
TRBD1	TRBV27	TRBJ2-7	once	15	TGTGCCAGCAGCTTAACCGGGACAGGGAACCACGAGCAGTACTTC	CASSLTGTGNHEQYF
NA	TRBV7-2	TRBJ1-6	NA	19	TGTGCCAGCAGCAAAACCCCCCTGGAAGGTTATTCGGGAAATTCACCCCTCCACTTT	CASSKTPLEGYSGNSPLHF
TRBD2	TRBV30	TRBJ2-1	NA	17	TGTGCCTGGAGTGTACTAAAGAGCGGGGGGGCCGTCGGTGAGCAGTTCTTC	CAWSVLKSGGAVGEQFF
TRBD1	TRBV4-1	TRBJ1-5	NA	16	TGCGCCAGCAGCCAAAATTTCCGGGACAGAAATCAGCCCCAGCATTTT	CASSQNFRDRNQPQHF
NA	TRBV5-1	TRBJ1-1	NA	15	TGCGCCAGCAGCCTGGACTGGGGAGGGGGCACTGAAGCTTTCTTT	CASSLDWGGGTEAFF
NA	TRBV18	TRBJ2-7	NA	14	TGTGCCAGCTCACCGAGTGCGGGGTCCTACGAGCAGTACTTC	CASSPSAGSYEQYF
TRBD1	TRBV19	TRBJ1-1	NA	13	TGTGCGATATCCACAGGGGAGAACACTGAAGCTTTCTTT	CAISTGENTEAFF
TRBD1	TRBV29-1	TRBJ1-2	few	12	TGCAGCGCATTGACAGGGAGCTATGGCTACACCTTC	CSALTGSYGYTF